This T cell receptor (beta chain) was sequenced in a study of blood T cell repertoires in COVID-19 (dated by TCRdb to 2019 to 2021). As for the study more broadly: Collaborator samples came from the United States, Italy and Spain and covered acute and convalescent phases of COVID-19. The material from the prospective study consisted of cDNA or gDNA derived from T cells, B-cell-depleted T cells, or PBMCs. The dataset comprised deeply sampled blood TCRbeta repertoires from subjects exposed to, actively infected with, or recovered from COVID-19. The repertoires were released in a freely available public database meant as a resource for research on the immune response to SARS-CoV-2. The samples were drawn from the first 160 participants of the ongoing ImmuneRACE study and from 1,254 subjects provided by 6 global collaborators. Nearly every sample came with metadata listing a de-identified subject ID, COVID-19 status, age in years and sex. Where available, HLA class I and class II types were taken from metadata supplied by the sample provider and were not determined by assay-based typing. Results and caveats for the whole study, not just this receptor: How much clinical and demographic metadata was included differed by source and by participant, and the metadata was provided uncurated.

This clone was found a few times. The antigen it recognizes is unknown. There are no base qualities to consult, and no much larger clone falls within one base. Collaborating institutions collected whole blood in K2EDTA tubes following their own protocols. For TCRbeta analysis, collaborator samples were shipped as frozen whole blood, as isolated PBMCs, or as DNA extracted from either sample type. The immunoSEQ Assay, a bias-controlled multiplex PCR, was used to amplify TCRbeta CDR3 regions from genomic DNA. The authors processed their data as follows. Within the assay, amplification of reference gene primers was used to estimate how many nucleated cells each sample contained. To quantify the absolute abundance of each unique TCRbeta CDR3 rearrangement, sequence reads were collapsed and filtered. For each sample, productive Simpson clonality was calculated as the square root of Simpson's diversity index across productive rearrangements. TCRdb retrieved this table from immuneACCESS and kept in-frame rearrangements only. Not all clones are present; in checked studies, unresolved V genes account for under half, and no reason is known for the remainder. D and trimming were read from the DNA, whereas the V and J calls and clone size are those reported in that table. This sample lists 52,000 or so clones; roughly 80% were detected once. The ten biggest clones cover about 6.2% of the sample.

Between the V and J ends, shortened by 5 bases and 7 bases respectively, the junction contains 12 bases. Including cysteine and phenylalanine, the CDR3 has 13 amino acids. Solely the CDR3 DNA is kept, with 39 bases framed from the first base. For CDR1 and CDR2, the germline V gene lists SGHTA and FQGNSA. This clonotype originated in a human donor in a cohort sampled during active or convalescent COVID-19. The sample taken for sequencing was peripheral blood. Recombination linked TRBV7-2 to TRBJ1-5; TRBD1 is a weak D gene call, 5 bases matching. CDR3 sequence: CASSQRGKQPQHF. The nucleotide sequence is given as TGTGCCAGCAGCCAAAGGGGAAAACAGCCCCAGCATTTT.